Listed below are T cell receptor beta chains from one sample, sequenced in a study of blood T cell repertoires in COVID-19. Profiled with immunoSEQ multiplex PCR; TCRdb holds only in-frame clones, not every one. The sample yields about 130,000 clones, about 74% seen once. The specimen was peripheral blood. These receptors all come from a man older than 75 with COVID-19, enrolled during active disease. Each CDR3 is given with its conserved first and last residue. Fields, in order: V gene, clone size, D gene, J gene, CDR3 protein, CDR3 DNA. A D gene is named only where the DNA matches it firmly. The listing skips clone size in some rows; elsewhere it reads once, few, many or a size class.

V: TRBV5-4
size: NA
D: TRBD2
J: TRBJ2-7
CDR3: CASSRGGLAGGRVEQYF
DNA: TGTGCCAGCAGCCGAGGGGGACTAGCGGGAGGGCGGGTGGAGCAGTACTTC

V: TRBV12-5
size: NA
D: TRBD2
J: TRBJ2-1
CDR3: CASAPVLAGPKEQFF
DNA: TGTGCTAGTGCCCCGGTTCTAGCGGGCCCCAAAGAGCAGTTCTTC

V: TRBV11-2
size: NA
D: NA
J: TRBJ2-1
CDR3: CASSRRQTNEQFF
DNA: TGTGCCAGCAGCCGGAGACAGACCAATGAGCAGTTCTTC

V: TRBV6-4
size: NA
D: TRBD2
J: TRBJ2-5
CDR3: CASSDSPSGRGETQYF
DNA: TGTGCCAGCAGTGACTCCCCTAGCGGGAGAGGGGAGACCCAGTACTTC

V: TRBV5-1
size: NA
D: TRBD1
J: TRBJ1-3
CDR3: CASSLVGGTGGSGNTIYF
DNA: TGCGCCAGCAGCTTGGTTGGTGGGACAGGGGGCTCTGGAAACACCATATATTTT

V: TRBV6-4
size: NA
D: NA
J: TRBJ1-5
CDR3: CASSDRPGGSAAQPQHF
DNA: TGTGCCAGCAGTGACCGCCCGGGGGGCTCAGCGGCTCAGCCCCAGCATTTT

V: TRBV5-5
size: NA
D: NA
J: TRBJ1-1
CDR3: CASSNLGGLGGAFF
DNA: TGTGCCAGCAGCAACCTGGGAGGGCTCGGGGGAGCTTTCTTT

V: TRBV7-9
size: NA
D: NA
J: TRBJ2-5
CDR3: CASSSPPPGAEETQYF
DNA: TGTGCCAGCAGCTCCCCCCCACCGGGAGCTGAGGAGACCCAGTACTTC

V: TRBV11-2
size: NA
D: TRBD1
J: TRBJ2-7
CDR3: CATGTGDNYEQYF
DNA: TGTGCCACCGGGACAGGGGATAACTACGAGCAGTACTTC

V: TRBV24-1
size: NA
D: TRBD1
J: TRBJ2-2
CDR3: CATSDLQGRGPHNGELFF
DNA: TGTGCCACCAGTGATTTGCAGGGCAGGGGGCCGCATAACGGGGAGCTGTTTTTT

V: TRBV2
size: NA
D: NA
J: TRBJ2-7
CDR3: CASSEVGSSYEQYF
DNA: TGTGCCAGCAGTGAAGTTGGGAGTTCCTACGAGCAGTACTTC

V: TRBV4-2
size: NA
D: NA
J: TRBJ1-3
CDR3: CASSQEWQVRSGNTIYF
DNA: TGTGCCAGCAGCCAAGAATGGCAGGTCCGCTCTGGAAACACCATATATTTT

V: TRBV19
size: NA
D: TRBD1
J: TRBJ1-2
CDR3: CASSIRPGTGTPAYTF
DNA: TGTGCCAGTAGTATACGTCCCGGGACAGGGACCCCAGCCTACACCTTC

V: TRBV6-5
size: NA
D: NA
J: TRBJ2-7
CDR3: CASTNTGRPFKEQYF
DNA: TGTGCCAGCACAAATACAGGGCGCCCATTTAAAGAGCAGTACTTC

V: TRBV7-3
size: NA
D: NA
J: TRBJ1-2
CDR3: CASSPQPDMNYGYTF
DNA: TGTGCCAGCAGCCCCCAACCCGACATGAACTATGGCTACACCTTC

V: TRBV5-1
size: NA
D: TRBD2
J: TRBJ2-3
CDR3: CASRTGTSGDTQYF
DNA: TGCGCCAGCCGAACCGGGACTAGTGGAGATACGCAGTATTTT

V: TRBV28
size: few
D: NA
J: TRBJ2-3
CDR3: CASRAGQIADTQYF
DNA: TGTGCCAGCAGGGCAGGACAAATCGCAGATACGCAGTATTTT

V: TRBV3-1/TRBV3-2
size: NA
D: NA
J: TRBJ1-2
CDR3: CASSQARGDYGYTF
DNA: TGTGCCAGCAGCCAAGCCCGGGGAGACTATGGCTACACCTTC

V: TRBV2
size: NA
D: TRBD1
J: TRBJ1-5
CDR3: CASSPGTTDRDNQPQHF
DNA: TGTGCCAGCAGCCCCGGAACTACGGACAGGGACAATCAGCCCCAGCATTTT

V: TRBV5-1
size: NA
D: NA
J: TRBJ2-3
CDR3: CASSLVMGQDTQYF
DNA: TGCGCCAGCAGCTTGGTGATGGGGCAAGATACGCAGTATTTT

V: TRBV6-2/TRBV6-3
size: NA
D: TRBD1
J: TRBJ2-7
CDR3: CASSYGQGYDEQYF
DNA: TGTGCCAGCAGTTACGGACAGGGGTACGACGAGCAGTACTTC

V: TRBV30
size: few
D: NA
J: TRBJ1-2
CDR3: CASYQTGAGYTF
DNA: TGTGCCTCCTACCAAACAGGAGCCGGCTACACCTTC

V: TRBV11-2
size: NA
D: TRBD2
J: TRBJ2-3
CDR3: CASSLVRQRETLRSDTQYF
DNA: TGTGCCAGCAGCTTAGTCCGCCAGCGGGAGACCCTTAGGTCAGATACGCAGTATTTT

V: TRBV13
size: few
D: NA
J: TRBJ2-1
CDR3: CASSPRRGSYNEQFF
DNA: TGTGCCAGCAGCCCCAGGCGGGGCTCCTACAATGAGCAGTTCTTC

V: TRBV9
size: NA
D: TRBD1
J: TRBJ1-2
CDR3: CASSGGDRAHYGYTF
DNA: TGTGCCAGCAGCGGAGGAGACAGGGCTCACTATGGCTACACCTTC

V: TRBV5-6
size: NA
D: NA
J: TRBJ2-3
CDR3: CASSSVSGEVTDTQYF
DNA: TGTGCCAGCAGCTCCGTTTCGGGGGAGGTCACAGATACGCAGTATTTT

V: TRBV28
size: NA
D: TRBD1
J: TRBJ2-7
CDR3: CASSRSRDRGRRRESEQYF
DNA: TGTGCCAGCAGTAGGAGCCGGGACAGGGGGCGACGGCGGGAGAGCGAGCAGTACTTC

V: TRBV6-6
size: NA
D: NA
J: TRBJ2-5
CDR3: CASSYSGVSETQYF
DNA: TGTGCCAGCAGTTACTCCGGGGTTTCAGAGACCCAGTACTTC

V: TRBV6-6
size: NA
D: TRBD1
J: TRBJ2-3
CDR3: CASTPTGRSDTQYF
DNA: TGTGCCAGCACTCCGACAGGGAGATCAGATACGCAGTATTTT

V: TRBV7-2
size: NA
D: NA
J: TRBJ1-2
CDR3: CASSLHSGGYYGYTF
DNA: TGTGCCAGCAGCCTCCATAGTGGAGGTTACTATGGCTACACCTTC

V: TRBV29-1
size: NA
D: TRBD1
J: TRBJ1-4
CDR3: CSVPGTGVEKLFF
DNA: TGCAGCGTTCCAGGGACAGGGGTTGAAAAACTGTTTTTT

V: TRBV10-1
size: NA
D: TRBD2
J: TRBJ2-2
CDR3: CASSEPPGLAGLNTGELFF
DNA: TGCGCCAGCAGTGAGCCGCCAGGACTAGCGGGACTGAACACCGGGGAGCTGTTTTTT

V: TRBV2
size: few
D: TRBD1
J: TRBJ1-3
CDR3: CASTRDRTGNTIYF
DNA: TGTGCCAGCACAAGGGACAGGACCGGAAACACCATATATTTT

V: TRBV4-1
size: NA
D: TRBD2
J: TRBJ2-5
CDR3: CASSRGHSGDQETQYF
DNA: TGCGCCAGCAGCCGGGGCCATAGCGGGGACCAAGAGACCCAGTACTTC

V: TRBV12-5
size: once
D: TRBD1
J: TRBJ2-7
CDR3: CASGSSDRGEQYF
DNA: TGTGCTAGTGGTTCCTCCGACAGGGGCGAGCAGTACTTC

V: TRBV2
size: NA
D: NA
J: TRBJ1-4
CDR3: CASSVSLNEKLFF
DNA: TGTGCCAGCAGTGTATCCCTTAATGAAAAACTGTTTTTT

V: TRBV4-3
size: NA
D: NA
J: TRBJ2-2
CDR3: CASSQPWSIANTGELFF
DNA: TGCGCCAGCAGCCAACCATGGTCTATTGCGAACACCGGGGAGCTGTTTTTT

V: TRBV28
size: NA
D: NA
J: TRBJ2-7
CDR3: CASSLGTFRFSYEQYF
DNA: TGTGCCAGCAGTTTAGGGACTTTCCGCTTCTCCTACGAGCAGTACTTC